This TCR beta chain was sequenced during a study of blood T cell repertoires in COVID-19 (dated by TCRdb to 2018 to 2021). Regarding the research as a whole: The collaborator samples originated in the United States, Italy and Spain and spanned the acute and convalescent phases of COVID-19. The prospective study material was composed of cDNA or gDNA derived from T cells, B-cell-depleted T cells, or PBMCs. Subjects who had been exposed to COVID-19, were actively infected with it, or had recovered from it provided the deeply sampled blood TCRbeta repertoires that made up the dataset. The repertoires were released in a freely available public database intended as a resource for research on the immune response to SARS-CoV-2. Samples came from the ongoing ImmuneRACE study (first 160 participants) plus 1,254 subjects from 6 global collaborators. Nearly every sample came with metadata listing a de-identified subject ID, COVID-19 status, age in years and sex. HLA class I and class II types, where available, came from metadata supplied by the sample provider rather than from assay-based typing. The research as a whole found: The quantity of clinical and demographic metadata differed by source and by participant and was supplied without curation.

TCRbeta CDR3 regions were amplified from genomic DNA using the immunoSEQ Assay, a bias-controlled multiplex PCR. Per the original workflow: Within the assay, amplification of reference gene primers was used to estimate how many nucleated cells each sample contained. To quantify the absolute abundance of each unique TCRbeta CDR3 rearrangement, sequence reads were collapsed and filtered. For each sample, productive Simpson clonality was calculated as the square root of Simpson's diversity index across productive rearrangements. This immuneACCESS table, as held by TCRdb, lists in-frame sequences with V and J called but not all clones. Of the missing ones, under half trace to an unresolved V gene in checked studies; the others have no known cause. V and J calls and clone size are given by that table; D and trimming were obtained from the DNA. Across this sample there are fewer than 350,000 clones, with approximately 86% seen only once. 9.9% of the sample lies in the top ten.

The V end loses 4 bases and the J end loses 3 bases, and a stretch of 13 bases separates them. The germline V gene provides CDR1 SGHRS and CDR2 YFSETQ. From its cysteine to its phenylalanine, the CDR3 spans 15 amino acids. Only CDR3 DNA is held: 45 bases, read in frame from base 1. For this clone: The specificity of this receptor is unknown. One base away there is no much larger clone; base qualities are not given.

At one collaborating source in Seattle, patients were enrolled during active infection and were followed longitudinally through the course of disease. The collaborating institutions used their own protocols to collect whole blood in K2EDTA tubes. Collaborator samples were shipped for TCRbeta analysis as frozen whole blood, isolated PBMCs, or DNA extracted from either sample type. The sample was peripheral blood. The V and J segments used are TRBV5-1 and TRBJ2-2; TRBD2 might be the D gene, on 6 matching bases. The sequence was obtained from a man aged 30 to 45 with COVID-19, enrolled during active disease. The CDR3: CASSPRSGDTGELFF. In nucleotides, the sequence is TGCGCCAGCAGCCCTCGGTCGGGGGACACCGGGGAGCTGTTTTTT.